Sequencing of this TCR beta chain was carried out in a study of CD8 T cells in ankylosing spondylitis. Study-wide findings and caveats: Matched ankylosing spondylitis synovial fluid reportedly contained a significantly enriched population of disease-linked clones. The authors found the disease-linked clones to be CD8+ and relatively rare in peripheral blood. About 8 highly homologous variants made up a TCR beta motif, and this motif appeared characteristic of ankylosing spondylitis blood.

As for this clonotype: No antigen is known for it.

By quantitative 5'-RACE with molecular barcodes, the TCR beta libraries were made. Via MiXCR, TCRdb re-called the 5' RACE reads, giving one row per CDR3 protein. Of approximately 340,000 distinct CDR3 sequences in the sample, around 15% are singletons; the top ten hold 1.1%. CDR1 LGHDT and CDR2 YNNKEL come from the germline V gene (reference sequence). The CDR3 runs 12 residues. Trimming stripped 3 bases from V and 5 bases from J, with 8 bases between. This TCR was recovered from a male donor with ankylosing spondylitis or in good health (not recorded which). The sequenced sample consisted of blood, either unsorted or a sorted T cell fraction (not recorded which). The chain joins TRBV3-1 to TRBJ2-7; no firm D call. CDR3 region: CASSHLRHEQYF. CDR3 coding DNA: TGTGCCAGCAGCCACCTCCGGCACGAGCAGTACTTC.